Following are 9 T cell receptor beta chains from one sample sequenced in a study of post-analysis software for immune sequencing data. Study-level findings and limits: Roughly five TRBV segments appeared more often in patients than in controls, and TRBV5-6, TRBV5-1 and TRBV20-1 were among these.

Researchers reported that TCR beta cDNA libraries carried unique molecular identifiers. TCRdb independently ran MiXCR on the PCR reads; one entry per CDR3 protein. The table has some 700,000 distinct CDR3 sequences, roughly three fifths seen once. Antigens for these TCRs are unknown. The material sequenced was blood. The receptor source for this set is a girl aged 2 to 10 with multiple sclerosis.

V is TRBV28 and J is TRBJ2-3; D not resolved. This CDR3 comprises 13 residues. V gave up 5 bases and J gave up 1 base, with 7 bases separating them. Germline V lookup: CDR1 MDHEN, CDR2 SYDVKM. The DNA of the CDR3 is TGTGCCAGCAGTACGGACGGCACAGATACGCAGTATTTT. This encodes CASSTDGTDTQYF. Drawing the rest from reference TRBV28 and TRBJ2-3, the complete variable domain is DVKVTQSSRYLVKRTGEKVFLECVQDMDHENMFWYRQDPGLGLRLIYFSYDVKMKEKGDIPEGYSVSREKKERFSLILESASTNQTSMYLCASSTDGTDTQYFGPGTRLTVL.

The chain uses TRBV20-1 and TRBJ2-3; 8 bases map to TRBD2. V lost 1 base to trimming and J lost 0 bases; unmatched junction nucleotides: 3. In germline, CDR1 is DFQATT, CDR2 SNEGSKA (reference sequence). This CDR3 contains 15 residues. The CDR3 DNA follows: TGCAGTGCTAGAGCTACTAGCGGTAGCACAGATACGCAGTATTTT. Translating it yields CSARATSGSTDTQYF.

The J gene is TRBJ1-5, the V gene TRBV5-1, with a possible D match to TRBD1 (6 bases). The CDR3 sequence is 15 residues long. The germline V gene has CDR1 SGHRS and CDR2 YFSETQ. Between the trimmed V and J ends, which lost 5 bases and 4 bases, there was a span of 16 bases. CDR3 bases: TGCGCCAGCAGAGGGGGAGATCTTGGGAATCAGCCCCAGCATTTT. This translates into CASRGGDLGNQPQHF.

This sequence joins TRBV5-1 and TRBJ2-5; D gene ambiguous. Germline V gene lookup returns CDR1 SGHRS and CDR2 YFSETQ. V was clipped by 0 bases and J by 0 bases, with 15 bases between them. The CDR3 totals 17 residues. The CDR3 protein is CASSLGFATGYQETQYF. The CDR3 region has the DNA TGCGCCAGCAGCTTGGGTTTTGCCACTGGGTACCAAGAGACCCAGTACTTC. Complete variable domain (other parts from reference TRBV5-1 and TRBJ2-5): KAGVTQTPRYLIKTRGQQVTLSCSPISGHRSVSWYQQTPGQGLQFLFEYFSETQRNKGNFPGRFSGRQFSNSRSEMNVSTLELGDSALYLCASSLGFATGYQETQYFGPGTRLLVL.

This clonotype has a single count. V gene TRBV28 combines with J gene TRBJ2-3; D assignment may be TRBD1 or TRBD2 (5 bases each). This CDR3 contains 15 residues. V was cut by 4 bases and J by 2 bases, with 13 bases left in between. The germline V gene has CDR1 MDHEN and CDR2 SYDVKM. The CDR3 region is CASSSGTDFTDTQYF. CDR3 DNA sequence: TGTGCCAGCAGTTCCGGGACGGACTTCACAGATACGCAGTATTTT.

The V gene is TRBV7-2, the J gene TRBJ2-1, with D perhaps TRBD2 (5 bases). V was trimmed by 0 bases and J by 8 bases, leaving 11 bases between them. There are 14 residues in the CDR3. Germline CDR1 and CDR2: SGHTA and FQGNSA. The CDR3 bases are TGTGCCAGCAGCTTAGCGGGAGATCGGGATGAGCAGTTCTTC. It translates to CASSLAGDRDEQFF. Drawing the rest from reference TRBV7-2 and TRBJ2-1, the complete variable domain is GAGVSQSPSNKVTEKGKDVELRCDPISGHTALYWYRQSLGQGLEFLIYFQGNSAPDKSGLPSDRFSAERTGGSVSTLTIQRTQQEDSAVYLCASSLAGDRDEQFFGPGTRLTVL.

V gene TRBV15 combines with J gene TRBJ2-7; 8 bases agree with TRBD2. The ends lost 0 bases at V and 0 bases at J; junction bases unmatched: 4. CDR1 is LNHNV and CDR2 is YYDKDF in the germline V gene (reference sequence). This CDR3 is 16 amino acids long. The CDR3 DNA reads TGTGCCACCAGCAGAGACGGCGGGAGGAGCTCCTACGAGCAGTACTTC. This encodes CATSRDGGRSSYEQYF. Drawing the rest from reference TRBV15 and TRBJ2-7, the complete variable domain is DAMVIQNPRYQVTQFGKPVTLSCSQTLNHNVMYWYQQKSSQAPKLLFHYYDKDFNNEADTPDNFQSRRPNTSFCFLDIRSPGLGDTAMYLCATSRDGGRSSYEQYFGPGTRLTVT.

This sequence joins TRBV7-9 and TRBJ2-1, with TRBD2 matching over 9 bases. Trimming cost V 6 bases and J 10 bases; bases outside gene matches: 13. The CDR3 spans 15 residues. CDR1 is SEHNR, CDR2 FQNEAQ, per germline (reference sequence). The chain's CDR3 is CASRSLAGAGVEQFF. In nucleotides, the CDR3 is TGTGCCAGCAGATCCTTAGCGGGGGCGGGAGTGGAGCAGTTCTTC.

V usage is TRBV29-1 and J usage is TRBJ2-4; D might be TRBD2 (6 bases). The end of the DNA aligns better with TRBJ2-5, so the J call may be wrong. Germline lookup yields CDR1 SQVTM and CDR2 ANQGSEA. This CDR3 has 12 amino acids. CDR3 in DNA: TGCAGCGTTGAAGGCGGGATACAGACCCAGTACTTC. It codes for CSVEGGIQTQYF.